This T cell receptor (beta chain) was found in a study of cytomegalovirus exposure and HLA in healthy donors. As concerns this clone: Its specificity is not known.

Overall study findings and caveats: Another analysis was done later, and it associated 17,000 or so TCR beta sequences with HLA alleles at 0.05 false discovery rate. A later analysis showed HLA-associated TCR beta chains outstripping equally common others in clonal expansion. Later on, a genetic analysis was performed. It linked a missense variant in DCLRE1C with V- and J-gene trimming of TCR beta.

The PCR was carried out with 60 Vbeta primers and 13 Jbeta primers. Repertoires were generated with immunoSEQ multiplex PCR, while TCRdb's copy carries only in-frame clones and drops some. Altogether more than 150,000 clones are present, around 82% being singletons, with the ten largest covering over 2%. Germline loops: CDR1 MGHRA, CDR2 YSYEKL. V lost 1 base and J lost 1; bases outside the gene matches: 6. This CDR3 contains 16 residues. J is TRBJ1-2 and V is TRBV4-1, with 7 bases that match TRBD1. Source material: PBMCs. This sequence was found in a woman under 40 in good health and CMV-seropositive. In nucleotides, the CDR3 is TGCGCCAGCAGCCAAGCCCAGGGGGTAGATAACTATGGCTACACCTTC. It specifies CASSQAQGVDNYGYTF.